The 20 T cell receptor beta chains below come from one sample, sequenced in a study of T cell responses to AZD1222 COVID-19 vaccine. Generated by immunoSEQ multiplex PCR, the TCRdb table keeps only in-frame clones and is missing some. In the table there are 150,000 or so clones, 92% of which are singletons. This sample comprised peripheral blood, obtained on day 0 of AZD1222 vaccination. The receptors were gathered from an adult in good health.

Remarks on this clone: A junction end diverges from the germline sequence, so it may reflect a read error. The chain combines TRBV18 with TRBJ2-1, with D perhaps matching TRBD1 (6 bases). The CDR3 runs 16 residues. Germline CDR1 KGHSH, CDR2 LQKENI. The CDR3 is CASSPPPGTLYNEQFF. CDR3 bases: TGTGCCAGCTCTCCACCCCCGGGGACACTATACAATGAGCAGTTCTTC.

The V gene is TRBV2, the J gene TRBJ2-1, with TRBD2 matching over 12 bases. The J segment lost 7 bases and the V segment lost 0 bases, leaving 4 bases of the junction unmatched. The CDR3 runs to 16 residues. CDR1 is SNHLY, CDR2 FYNNEI, per germline. CDR3 in amino acids: CASSEAALAGGNEQFF. The CDR3 DNA follows: TGTGCCAGCAGTGAAGCCGCGCTAGCGGGGGGGAATGAGCAGTTCTTC.

J is TRBJ1-1 and V is TRBV7-2; 7 bases fit TRBD1. V trimming: 3 bases; J trimming: 3 bases; junction bases outside the gene matches: 4. Germline V gives CDR1 SGHTA, CDR2 FQGNSA. The CDR3 extends over 14 amino acids. This chain's CDR3 is CASSFRDSYTEAFF. For the CDR3, the DNA is TGTGCCAGCAGCTTCCGGGACAGTTACACTGAAGCTTTCTTT.

V and J are TRBV19 and TRBJ1-1; D is ambiguous. The CDR3 contains 14 residues. The V and J ends lost 1 base and 5 bases respectively, with 11 bases between them. Germline CDR1 reads LNHDA; CDR2 reads SQIVND (reference sequence). CDR3 sequence reads: CASSIASRGTEAFF. The CDR3 region has the DNA TGTGCCAGTAGTATAGCCTCTCGGGGAACTGAAGCTTTCTTT.

V and J are TRBV19 and TRBJ1-1; D may be TRBD1 (5 bases). The CDR3 runs 13 residues. The germline V gene encodes CDR1 LNHDA and CDR2 SQIVND (reference sequence). V was cut by 5 bases and J by 0 bases, with 7 bases left in between. The CDR3 region is CASSGQMNTEAFF. As DNA, the CDR3 is TGTGCCAGTAGTGGACAAATGAACACTGAAGCTTTCTTT.

This sequence joins TRBV11-2 and TRBJ2-7, with D possibly TRBD2 on 6 matching bases. The CDR3 contains 12 residues. Germline CDR1 reads SGHAT; CDR2 reads FQNNGV. Trimming took off 8 bases at V and 5 bases at J, with 13 bases between the two ends. This chain's CDR3 is CASGGLVDEQYF. CDR3 nucleotide sequence: TGTGCCAGCGGAGGGCTGGTAGACGAGCAGTACTTC.

The chain uses TRBV5-1 and TRBJ2-1; D is tentatively TRBD1 or TRBD2 (5 bases each). Trimming removed 2 bases at V and 9 bases at J, with 15 bases between. This CDR3 has 14 amino acids. In germline, CDR1 is SGHRS, CDR2 YFSETQ. CDR3: CASSFGGGYSEQFF. Here the CDR3 DNA reads TGCGCCAGCAGCTTTGGGGGTGGGTATAGTGAGCAGTTCTTC.

DNA of the CDR3: TGTGCCAGCAGTTTTAGTGGGGGGGCCGCCTACAATGAGCAGTTCTTC. Amino acids: CASSFSGGAAYNEQFF. The chain carries TRBV28 and TRBJ2-1; D may be TRBD2 (7 bases). The germline V gene encodes CDR1 MDHEN and CDR2 SYDVKM. Between the trimmed V and J ends, which lost 3 bases and 2 bases, there was a span of 14 bases. CDR3 length: 16 residues.

The chain carries TRBV11-2 and TRBJ1-2; D not resolved. In germline, CDR1 is SGHAT, CDR2 FQNNGV. V shed 1 base and J shed 4 bases, with 4 bases lying between them. The CDR3 has 12 residues. CDR3 protein: CASSLASYGYTF. CDR3 DNA: TGTGCCAGCAGCTTAGCCTCCTATGGCTACACCTTC.

V is TRBV5-4 and J is TRBJ1-2; the match to TRBD1 covers 7 bases. Per germline, CDR1 SGHNT and CDR2 YYREEE (reference sequence). The CDR3 extends over 14 amino acids. Trimming took 0 bases from V and 3 from J; bases not matched to a gene: 2. CDR3 amino acids: CASSLARGDYGYTF. DNA for the CDR3: TGTGCCAGCAGCTTGGCCAGGGGGGACTATGGCTACACCTTC.

The chain carries TRBV29-1 and TRBJ2-7; TRBD2 agrees at 7 bases. The CDR3 spans 13 residues. V shed 6 bases, J shed 4 bases, and the junction held 9 bases outside the gene matches. Germline V gene sequence: CDR1 SQVTM, CDR2 ANQGSEA. The CDR3 nucleotides are TGCAGCGTCCCCGTGGGGGGAGGGTACGAGCAGTACTTC. It codes for CSVPVGGGYEQYF.

This chain connects TRBV2 to TRBJ1-2, with D possibly matching TRBD1 (5 bases). The V end was cut by 10 bases, the J end by 4 bases, with 13 bases between. Germline assignment: CDR1 SNHLY and CDR2 FYNNEI. The CDR3 length is 12 residues. The CDR3 loop is CAIGALGYGYTF. The DNA for the CDR3 is TGTGCCATCGGGGCTCTTGGCTATGGCTACACCTTC.

The chain combines TRBV6-5 with TRBJ1-1, with a weak D call TRBD1 (6 bases). CDR3 size: 14 residues. The germline V and J ends were trimmed by 6 bases and 1 base, with 12 bases remaining between them. Germline V gives CDR1 MNHEY, CDR2 SVGAGI. The CDR3 region is CASRRPGQNTEAFF. CDR3 in DNA: TGTGCCAGCAGACGACCGGGACAGAACACTGAAGCTTTCTTT.

The CDR3 protein is CATSDPGRNYGYTF. The CDR3 DNA reads TGTGCCACCAGTGATCCTGGACGGAACTATGGCTACACCTTC. The V gene is TRBV24-1, the J gene TRBJ1-2, with D unclear. The CDR3 is 14 amino acids. Germline V gene sequence: CDR1 KGHDR, CDR2 SFDVKD. V was trimmed by 3 bases and J by 2 bases, leaving 9 bases between them.

The chain combines TRBV5-4 with TRBJ1-2, with TRBD1 as a possible D gene (5 bases). Trimming shortened V by 5 bases and J by 8 bases, and 19 bases separated the two germline ends. CDR3 length: 14 amino acids. Germline CDR1 reads SGHNT; CDR2 reads YYREEE (reference sequence). CDR3 in amino acids: CASRPGALISGYTF. DNA of the CDR3: TGTGCCAGCAGGCCCGGGGCTTTGATAAGCGGCTACACCTTC.

The chain recombines TRBV27 with TRBJ1-1; TRBD1 aligns across 7 bases. The CDR3 extends over 17 amino acids. Trimming removed 7 bases from V and 3 bases from J; junction bases left unmatched: 17. Germline loops: CDR1 MNHEY, CDR2 SMNVEV (reference sequence). The CDR3 reads CASKQETGRAWDTEAFF. DNA for the CDR3: TGTGCCAGCAAACAGGAGACAGGGAGGGCGTGGGACACTGAAGCTTTCTTT.

The chain uses TRBV7-2 and TRBJ1-1; D unclear. V gave up 1 base and J gave up 7 bases, with 10 bases separating them. Germline V lookup: CDR1 SGHTA, CDR2 FQGNSA. The length of the CDR3 is 13 residues. The CDR3 region is CASSLGLGLEAFF. The CDR3 nucleotides read TGTGCCAGCAGCTTAGGCTTGGGCCTTGAAGCTTTCTTT.

The rearrangement links TRBV5-1 to TRBJ1-1; no firm D call. The CDR3 extends over 14 amino acids. Germline-derived CDR1 and CDR2 are SGHRS and YFSETQ. V lost 3 bases and J 6 bases, leaving 15 bases between the germline ends. The CDR3 spells CASSSGNDRPEAFF. The CDR3 bases are TGCGCCAGCAGCTCGGGCAATGATCGACCTGAAGCTTTCTTT. The entire variable domain, with the rest obtained from reference TRBV5-1 and TRBJ1-1, is as follows: KAGVTQTPRYLIKTRGQQVTLSCSPISGHRSVSWYQQTPGQGLQFLFEYFSETQRNKGNFPGRFSGRQFSNSRSEMNVSTLELGDSALYLCASSSGNDRPEAFFGQGTRLTVV.

The V and J genes are TRBV7-3 and TRBJ2-2; 12 positions match TRBD2. Germline CDR1 is SGHTA and CDR2 is FQGTGA. CDR3 size: 14 residues. J was trimmed by 7 bases and V by 8 bases; bases with no gene match: 5. Here the CDR3 reads CASRTSGVGGELFF. CDR3 DNA sequence: TGTGCCAGCCGGACTAGCGGGGTAGGCGGGGAGCTGTTTTTT.

J is TRBJ1-4 and V is TRBV10-3; D remains ambiguous. Trimming stripped 0 bases from V and 7 bases from J, with 12 bases between. The CDR3 loop spans 15 amino acids. Germline loops: CDR1 ENHRY, CDR2 SYGVKD. This CDR3 reads CAISESTVVGEKLFF. In DNA form, the CDR3 reads TGTGCCATCAGTGAGTCGACGGTTGTGGGTGAAAAACTGTTTTTT.